This note documents a single T cell receptor beta chain sequence. Its specificity is unknown. A read error may explain this, as a much larger clone is one base away. TCRdb redid the calling of the multiplex PCR reads with MiXCR, one entry per CDR3 protein. The sample holds 200,000 or so distinct CDR3 sequences, approximately 33% seen once. Samples came from axillary lymph nodes draining the breast cancer. This record comes from a study of breast tumors, draining lymph nodes, adjacent tissues. General study points: Compared with lymph nodes, tumors were less diverse; compared with nontumor tissue, more.

V was trimmed by 8 bases and J by 0 bases, leaving 17 bases between them. Germline loops: CDR1 SGHTA, CDR2 FQGTGA. The CDR3 extends over 17 amino acids. The genes are TRBV7-3 and TRBJ2-6; a weak D match, TRBD1 (5 bases). The sequence was collected from a female donor with breast cancer. Some clones in this sample may be carry-over from other donors' samples. Input material: axillary lymph node tissue. The CDR3 loop reads CASGPGNRGSGANVLTF. The CDR3 nucleotides read TGTGCCAGCGGTCCAGGGAATCGCGGCTCTGGGGCCAACGTCCTGACTTTC.